This TCR beta chain came from a study of blood T cell repertoires in COVID-19. Authors' analysis steps: Quantification of nucleated cells was approximated via reference gene primer amplification. Only in-frame clones appear in the TCRdb table, and some are missing; sequencing was by immunoSEQ multiplex PCR. Clonal size and the V and J genes are those of that table, whereas D and trimming came from the DNA. The sample holds around 300,000 clones, roughly nine tenths seen once. Two negative PCRs, clearance, or symptom resolution characterized the recovered Cohort 3 donors. Germline CDR1 SGHDT, CDR2 YYEEEE. Trimming took 4 bases from V and 0 from J, leaving 14 bases between them. CDR3 length: 15 residues.

This chain joins TRBV5-6 and TRBJ2-7; D is perhaps TRBD2 (6 bases). The sample was PBMCs or T cells enriched from blood (not recorded which). This receptor was obtained from a woman aged 25 to 45 who had recovered from COVID-19. The CDR3 spells CASSAAGTGSYEQYF. The CDR3 region has the DNA TGTGCCAGCAGCGCCGCAGGGACTGGCTCCTACGAGCAGTACTTC.